This T cell receptor beta chain was profiled in a study of T cells after yellow fever vaccination. TCRdb recomputed calls from the 5' RACE reads with MiXCR, one row per CDR3 protein. This sample has about 320,000 distinct CDR3 sequences, with approximately 12% found just once. Per germline, CDR1 SGHTA and CDR2 FQGNSA. The CDR3 extends over 15 amino acids. Trimming removed 4 bases from V and 8 bases from J; junction bases left unmatched: 11. This sample comprised CD4+ T cells sorted from PBMCs, obtained 45 days after the yellow fever booster vaccination. The genes are TRBV7-2 and TRBJ1-2; TRBD1 aligns across 9 bases. The TCR comes from a man aged 18 to 35 who received the YFV17D yellow fever vaccine. CDR3 sequence (DNA): TGTGCCAGCAGCTCCGAACAGGGGGCTGCGGGGGGCTACACCTTC. Translation gives CASSSEQGAAGGYTF. Drawing the rest from reference TRBV7-2 and TRBJ1-2, the complete variable domain is GAGVSQSPSNKVTEKGKDVELRCDPISGHTALYWYRQSLGQGLEFLIYFQGNSAPDKSGLPSDRFSAERTGGSVSTLTIQRTQQEDSAVYLCASSSEQGAAGGYTFGSGTRLTVV.